Sequencing of this T cell receptor beta chain was carried out in a study of beta chain features in type 1 diabetes. Study-wide results and caveats: When Type 1 diabetes patients were examined, their TCRB CDR3s proved moderately but significantly shorter in all four CD4+ subsets. Possible PCR preference for shorter templates applied equally to patients and controls. Within the patient group, naive, central memory and Treg TCRB repertoires appeared more similar to each other than within healthy donors.

Trimming took 5 bases from V and 4 from J; bases not matched to a gene: 6. Germline V lookup: CDR1 GTSNPN, CDR2 SVGIG (reference sequence). This CDR3 is 14 amino acids long. Points on this clone: Its target is not known.

Every isolated RNA sample was fully reverse transcribed, so sequencing captured expressed TCRB transcripts. The assay was immunoSEQ multiplex PCR, and TCRdb's table has in-frame clones only and misses some. The table lists over 650,000 clones, 11% to 15% of them singletons. Sampling consisted of one heparinised blood draw per donor, averaging about 116 mL. Isolation of CD4+ naive, central memory, regulatory and stem cell-like memory cells was achieved by sorting via CD45RO/CCR7/CD25/CD127/CD95/CD27. Sequencing input: naive CD4+ T cells from blood. The rearrangement uses TRBV30 and TRBJ1-4, with 8 bases matching TRBD1. This TCR derives from a man between 18 and 35 years old with type 1 diabetes. CDR3 nucleotides: TGTGCCTGGGCAGGGGGCCGTAGTAATGAAAAACTGTTTTTT. The encoded protein is CAWAGGRSNEKLFF.